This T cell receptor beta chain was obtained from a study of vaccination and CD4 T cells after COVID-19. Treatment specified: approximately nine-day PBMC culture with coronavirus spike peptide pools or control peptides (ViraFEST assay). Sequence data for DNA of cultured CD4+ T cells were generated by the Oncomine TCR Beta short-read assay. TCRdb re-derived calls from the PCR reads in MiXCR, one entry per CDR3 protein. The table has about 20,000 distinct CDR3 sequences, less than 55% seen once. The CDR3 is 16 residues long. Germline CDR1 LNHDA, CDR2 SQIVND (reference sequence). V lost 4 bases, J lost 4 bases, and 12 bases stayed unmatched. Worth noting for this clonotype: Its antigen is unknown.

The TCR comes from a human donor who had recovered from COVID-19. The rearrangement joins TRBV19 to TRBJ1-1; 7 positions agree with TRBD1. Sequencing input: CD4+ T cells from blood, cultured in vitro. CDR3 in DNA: TGTGCCAGTAGTACCGACAGGGTTCGGGGATTCACTGAAGCTTTCTTT. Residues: CASSTDRVRGFTEAFF. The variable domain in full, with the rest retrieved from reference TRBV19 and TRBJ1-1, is DGGITQSPKYLFRKEGQNVTLSCEQNLNHDAMYWYRQDPGQGLRLIYYSQIVNDFQKGDIAEGYSVSREKKESFPLTVTSAQKNPTAFYLCASSTDRVRGFTEAFFGQGTRLTVV.